These T cell receptor beta chains were read from a single sample in a study of blood T cell repertoires in COVID-19. Here immunoSEQ multiplex PCR was the method, and the copy in TCRdb shows in-frame clones only, minus some. The sample lists some 120,000 clones, around 88% seen once, with approximately 19% in the top ten. Sequencing was carried out using peripheral blood. These receptors all come from a human donor with acute or convalescent COVID-19. The donor label of this sample is uncertain. Each CDR3 is given with its conserved first and last residue. Fields, in order: J gene, clone size, V gene, D gene, CDR3 DNA, CDR3 protein. A D gene is named only where the DNA matches it firmly. The size entry is marked missing in some rows and otherwise reads once, few, many or a size class.

J: TRBJ1-2
size: once
V: TRBV7-9
D: TRBD1
DNA: TGTGCCAGCGGGAGGACAGGCCAATATGGCTACACCTTC
CDR3: CASGRTGQYGYTF

J: TRBJ2-1
size: once
V: TRBV5-1
D: TRBD2
DNA: TGCGCCAGCCAGATAGCGGGAGGTGATGAGCAGTTCTTC
CDR3: CASQIAGGDEQFF

J: TRBJ1-2
size: once
V: TRBV25-1
D: .
DNA: TGTGCCAGCAGTGAGCCGGGGGGGTCGGACTATGGCTACACCTTC
CDR3: CASSEPGGSDYGYTF

J: TRBJ1-1
size: .
V: TRBV28
D: .
DNA: TGTGCCAGCAGAGACCCTGGGCCCTCCATTGAAGCTTTCTTT
CDR3: CASRDPGPSIEAFF

J: TRBJ1-5
size: .
V: TRBV27
D: TRBD1
DNA: TGTGCCAGCAGTAGTAAGGACAGGGCACATCAGCCCCAGCATTTT
CDR3: CASSSKDRAHQPQHF

J: TRBJ1-1
size: once
V: TRBV6-5
D: .
DNA: TGTGCCAGCAGGCTAGCCAGTGGACAGGAAGCTTTCTTT
CDR3: CASRLASGQEAFF

J: TRBJ1-6
size: few
V: TRBV12-3/TRBV12-4
D: .
DNA: TGTGCCAGCGGACAGAGACATAATTCACCCCTCCACTTT
CDR3: CASGQRHNSPLHF

J: TRBJ1-4
size: .
V: TRBV11-2
D: .
DNA: TGTGCCAGCAGCCGGACGGAGGACGAAAAACTGTTTTTT
CDR3: CASSRTEDEKLFF

J: TRBJ1-1
size: .
V: TRBV3-1/TRBV3-2
D: .
DNA: TGTGCCAGCAGCCAAGGGGGACTGGGGTCGAGCGGAGCTTTCTTT
CDR3: CASSQGGLGSSGAFF

J: TRBJ2-7
size: .
V: TRBV9
D: TRBD1
DNA: TGTGCCAGCAGCGTAGATCCGAGGGGGCTCTACGAGCAGTACTTC
CDR3: CASSVDPRGLYEQYF

J: TRBJ1-1
size: .
V: TRBV5-6
D: .
DNA: TGTGCCAGCAGCTTGGTCGCAGGGATTAGCACTGAAGCTTTCTTT
CDR3: CASSLVAGISTEAFF

J: TRBJ2-3
size: .
V: TRBV5-1
D: .
DNA: TGCGCCAGCAGCTTGGATTACAGGACAGATACGCAGTATTTT
CDR3: CASSLDYRTDTQYF

J: TRBJ1-2
size: .
V: TRBV28
D: TRBD1
DNA: TGTGCCAGCAGCTACAGGGGGCATCCGGACTATGGCTACACCTTC
CDR3: CASSYRGHPDYGYTF

J: TRBJ2-7
size: .
V: TRBV28
D: TRBD2
DNA: TGTGCCAGCAGGGCGGGAGGGGAGGAGCAGTACTTC
CDR3: CASRAGGEEQYF

J: TRBJ1-2
size: once
V: TRBV5-6
D: TRBD1
DNA: TGTGCCAGCAGCTTACCGGGACAGGGGAACTATGGCTACACCTTC
CDR3: CASSLPGQGNYGYTF

J: TRBJ1-6
size: once
V: TRBV21-1
D: .
DNA: TGTGCCAGCAACCCCCCTGGTTCAGGAAACTCACCCCTCCACTTT
CDR3: CASNPPGSGNSPLHF

J: TRBJ2-3
size: .
V: TRBV4-3
D: TRBD2
DNA: TGCGCCAGCAGCCGCCACTTGGGTAGCGGGTCTAGAGATACGCAGTATTTT
CDR3: CASSRHLGSGSRDTQYF

J: TRBJ2-3
size: .
V: TRBV27
D: .
DNA: TGTGCCAGCAGTTTATACAGGGCCGAGTCGTCACATACGCAGTATTTT
CDR3: CASSLYRAESSHTQYF

J: TRBJ1-5
size: .
V: TRBV7-2
D: .
DNA: TGTGCCAGCAGCTGGACAGCCGGCGGGAATCAGCCCCAGCATTTT
CDR3: CASSWTAGGNQPQHF

J: TRBJ2-1
size: .
V: TRBV3-1/TRBV3-2
D: TRBD2
DNA: TGTGCCAGCAGCCACACTGAGACTAGCGGGGGGGCCAATGAGCAGTTCTTC
CDR3: CASSHTETSGGANEQFF

J: TRBJ2-4
size: once
V: TRBV19
D: .
DNA: TGTGCCAGTAGTTTAACAGGGTCGGAAAACATTCAGTACTTC
CDR3: CASSLTGSENIQYF

J: TRBJ2-7
size: once
V: TRBV7-2
D: TRBD2
DNA: TGTGCCAGCAGCCTTATAGCGGGAGGGTCCTACGAGCAGTACTTC
CDR3: CASSLIAGGSYEQYF

J: TRBJ2-1
size: .
V: TRBV11-1
D: TRBD1
DNA: TGTGCCAGCAGCTTGACGGACAGGGCCCACAATGAGCAGTTCTTC
CDR3: CASSLTDRAHNEQFF

J: TRBJ1-1
size: .
V: TRBV6-5
D: TRBD1
DNA: TGTGCCAGCAGTCTTTCCCCACAGGGGTTCGCTGAAGCTTTCTTT
CDR3: CASSLSPQGFAEAFF

J: TRBJ2-3
size: .
V: TRBV7-2
D: TRBD1
DNA: TGTGCCAGCAGCTCAGGGGGTCCCCTCACAGATACGCAGTATTTT
CDR3: CASSSGGPLTDTQYF

J: TRBJ1-2
size: few
V: TRBV6-6
D: .
DNA: TGTGCCGGAAAGTTGCAGGGGAGGGATGGCTACACCTTC
CDR3: CAGKLQGRDGYTF

J: TRBJ1-2
size: .
V: TRBV6-1
D: .
DNA: TGTGCCAGCAGTGATTGGGGGAGGGCAGGTTACTTC
CDR3: CASSDWGRAGYF

J: TRBJ1-4
size: .
V: TRBV7-2
D: .
DNA: TGTGCCAGCAGCTTACAGCGAACCTCTAATGAAAAACTGTTTTTT
CDR3: CASSLQRTSNEKLFF

J: TRBJ1-2
size: .
V: TRBV30
D: .
DNA: TGTGCCTGGAGTGTATCCGGGTATTTCGGCTACACCTTC
CDR3: CAWSVSGYFGYTF

J: TRBJ2-3
size: .
V: TRBV9
D: TRBD2
DNA: TGTGCCAGCAGCGGAGGACTAGCGGGGTCAGATACGCAGTATTTT
CDR3: CASSGGLAGSDTQYF

J: TRBJ1-2
size: once
V: TRBV10-3
D: TRBD1
DNA: TGTGCCATCAGTGATTGGGGGACAGGTTATGGCTACACCTTC
CDR3: CAISDWGTGYGYTF

J: TRBJ1-1
size: few
V: TRBV28
D: .
DNA: TGTGCCAGCAGCTCTTTAATGAACACTGAAGCTTTCTTT
CDR3: CASSSLMNTEAFF

J: TRBJ2-1
size: .
V: TRBV6-6
D: .
DNA: TGTGCCACTCACGGACAGACGGACAATGAGCAGTTCTTC
CDR3: CATHGQTDNEQFF

J: TRBJ2-7
size: .
V: TRBV28
D: .
DNA: TGTGCCAGCACCCCCCATGGCGGGACCTACGAGCAGTACTTC
CDR3: CASTPHGGTYEQYF

J: TRBJ2-3
size: .
V: TRBV6-2/TRBV6-3
D: TRBD1
DNA: TGTGCCAGCAACCCCCGACAGGGATTCACAGATACGCAGTATTTT
CDR3: CASNPRQGFTDTQYF

J: TRBJ2-4
size: .
V: TRBV30
D: .
DNA: TGTGCCTGGAGGTTCCGGGGTACCAAAAACATTCAGTACTTC
CDR3: CAWRFRGTKNIQYF

J: TRBJ1-3
size: .
V: TRBV7-2
D: .
DNA: TGTGCCAGCAGCTTAGCCACGGGGGACGGAAACACCATATATTTT
CDR3: CASSLATGDGNTIYF